This TCR beta chain was recorded in a study of shared T cell receptors in the human thymus. Trimming stripped 0 bases from V and 0 bases from J, with 6 bases between. Germline CDR1 is MGHRA and CDR2 is YSYEKL. The CDR3 spans 14 residues. Clones were read by immunoSEQ multiplex PCR, and TCRdb kept only the in-frame ones, dropping some. The sample lists 500,000 to 550,000 clones; approximately 80% were seen once. This clone occurred once. These records were also assigned to another study, of human thymus T cells. That paper adds: Corrective cardiac operations yielded the resected thymus tissue. Thymic and blood repertoires showed apparently biased V and J gene usage.

This chain connects TRBV4-1 to TRBJ2-7; D uncertain. Specimen: thymocytes. The sequence derives from a boy less than two years old with a congenital heart defect. CDR3 sequence: CASSQERSSYEQYF. The CDR3 DNA is TGCGCCAGCAGCCAAGAGCGGAGCTCCTACGAGCAGTACTTC.